The T cell receptor (beta chain) described here comes from a study of breast tumors, draining lymph nodes, adjacent tissues. Study-level points and caveats: Data only fit, rather than demonstrated, lymph node origin of most tumor T cells. Tumor repertoires ranked between lymph nodes and nontumor tissue in diversity, with V and J gene preferences.

Germline CDR1 reads SGHAT; CDR2 reads FQNNGV. This CDR3 spans 14 amino acids. TCRdb re-derived calls from the multiplex PCR reads in MiXCR, one entry per CDR3 protein. The sample shows fewer than 90,000 distinct CDR3 sequences, around 30% of them seen only once. Breast cancer patients provided tissue from their axillary draining lymph nodes. About this clonotype: Its antigen is unknown. The germline gene is not matched at one end of the junction; a read error may be the cause.

Specimen: axillary lymph node tissue. This sequence joins TRBV11-2 and TRBJ1-4, with D possibly being TRBD1 (6 bases). The sequence was collected from a female donor with breast cancer. Some clones in this sample may be carry-over from other donors' samples. This chain's CDR3 is CASSFGGPPKKLFF. The CDR3 DNA sequence: TGTGCCAGCAGCTTTGGGGGGCCCCCTAAAAAACTGTTCTTT.